The 13 T cell receptor beta chains reported below all come from one sample, sequenced in a study of a mutant IDH1 vaccine in newly diagnosed glioma. Time point reported: week 35, safety follow-up. In the vaccine, a single dose held 300 ug of the mutant IDH1 20-mer peptide, along with topical imiquimod. Sequencing used immunoSEQ multiplex PCR; TCRdb keeps in-frame clones, though not all of them. The sample yields tens of thousands of clones, about 74% seen once. These receptors are not linked to any known antigen. Sequenced material: PBMCs, taken from a glioma patient whose treatment included an IDH1 peptide vaccine. The receptors come from a man in his fifties with glioma.

This clone appeared a few times. V and J are TRBV7-2 and TRBJ1-5; a weak D match, TRBD1 (6 bases). Per the germline V gene, CDR1 is SGHTA and CDR2 is FQGNSA. The V end lost 1 base, the J end lost 11 bases, and 15 bases lay between the germline ends. The CDR3 runs 14 residues. The CDR3 protein is CASSLDQGHGSQHF. The CDR3 DNA reads as TGTGCCAGCAGCTTAGATCAGGGGCACGGGTCCCAGCATTTT.

This clone was recorded a few times. This chain links TRBV27 with TRBJ1-5; tentatively, D is TRBD1 (5 bases). Germline loops: CDR1 MNHEY, CDR2 SMNVEV (reference sequence). Trimming removed 5 bases at V and 0 bases at J, with 11 bases between. The CDR3 is 15 amino acids. Here the CDR3 DNA reads TGTGCCAGCAGTCGGGGCTCCGATAGCAATCAGCCCCAGCATTTT. Translation gives CASSRGSDSNQPQHF.

The CDR3 DNA is TGCAGCGTTGGGACAGGGGAACAAGAGACCCAGTACTTC. This codes for CSVGTGEQETQYF. The gene calls are TRBV29-1 and TRBJ2-5, with 9 positions matching TRBD1. Per the germline V gene, CDR1 is SQVTM and CDR2 is ANQGSEA. Trimming removed 4 bases from V and 2 bases from J; junction bases left unmatched: 2. There are 13 residues in the CDR3.

The chain recombines TRBV2 with TRBJ2-1; a possible D gene is TRBD2 (6 bases). The CDR3 consists of 13 residues. Germline lookup yields CDR1 SNHLY and CDR2 FYNNEI. The V and J ends lost 2 bases and 7 bases respectively, with 9 bases between them. CDR3 sequence reads: CASSEPGENEQFF. CDR3 bases: TGTGCCAGCAGTGAACCGGGGGAGAATGAGCAGTTCTTC.

By share, this clone counts as large (0.1 to 1%). The chain employs TRBV12-1 and TRBJ2-2; TRBD1, the table's D call, lacks a check against the DNA. TRBV12-1 is labeled a pseudogene. The CDR3 runs to 16 residues. As DNA, the CDR3 is TGTGCCAGCAGCCTCAAGACAGCCCCAGACACCGGGGAGCTGTTTTTT. Its protein is CASSLKTAPDTGELFF.

The chain uses TRBV6-5 and TRBJ1-1, with D tentatively TRBD1 (5 bases). V was clipped by 0 bases and J by 6 bases, with 11 bases between them. This CDR3 has 14 amino acids. The germline V gene encodes CDR1 MNHEY and CDR2 SVGAGI. In DNA form, the CDR3 reads TGTGCCAGCAGTTACTCGGGCGGGACGGCTGAAGCTTTCTTT. Translated: CASSYSGGTAEAFF.

The rearrangement uses TRBV7-3 and TRBJ2-1; D possibly corresponds to TRBD1 (5 bases). The CDR3 runs to 15 residues. V lost 2 bases and J lost 0, with 8 bases in between. CDR1 and CDR2 from the germline V gene are SGHTA and FQGTGA. The CDR3 nucleotides are TGTGCCAGCAGCTTAGACAGCAGCTCCTACAATGAGCAGTTCTTC. This encodes CASSLDSSSYNEQFF. The entire variable domain, with the rest obtained from reference TRBV7-3 and TRBJ2-1, is as follows: GAGVSQTPSNKVTEKGKYVELRCDPISGHTALYWYRQSLGQGPEFLIYFQGTGAADDSGLPNDRFFAVRPEGSVSTLKIQRTERGDSAVYLCASSLDSSSYNEQFFGPGTRLTVL.

This clone has a handful of counts. The genes are TRBV29-1 and TRBJ2-3, with D perhaps TRBD1 (5 bases). Trimming left V 6 bases short and J 0 bases short, with 13 bases between. The CDR3 extends over 14 amino acids. Germline loops: CDR1 SQVTM, CDR2 ANQGSEA. CDR3 coding DNA: TGCAGCGTGGGTGTAGGGGCGAGCACAGATACGCAGTATTTT. This translates into CSVGVGASTDTQYF.

This chain uses TRBV2 with TRBJ2-7; possibly TRBD1 for D (5 bases). Germline assignment: CDR1 SNHLY and CDR2 FYNNEI. Deletions cut 0 bases from V and 9 bases from J, with 6 bases between. The CDR3 is 11 amino acids. This chain's CDR3 is CASSEAQGQYF. In nucleotides, the CDR3 is TGTGCCAGCAGTGAAGCTCAGGGGCAGTACTTC.

The chain links TRBV10-3 to TRBJ1-3; D unresolved. V lost 0 bases, J lost 0 bases, and 6 bases lay in between. The CDR3 is 15 residues long. Germline values: CDR1 ENHRY, CDR2 SYGVKD. The CDR3 sequence: CAISESWSSGNTIYF. The CDR3 region has the DNA TGTGCCATCAGTGAGTCTTGGAGCTCTGGAAACACCATATATTTT.

The J gene is TRBJ1-5, the V gene TRBV5-1; unclear D gene. Germline CDR1 is SGHRS and CDR2 is YFSETQ. The CDR3 length is 13 residues. V gave up 5 bases and J gave up 3 bases, with 9 bases separating them. CDR3 sequence reads: CASRQSFNQPQHF. The CDR3 region has the DNA TGCGCCAGCAGGCAAAGTTTCAATCAGCCCCAGCATTTT.

V usage is TRBV9 and J usage is TRBJ1-1; 8 nucleotides match TRBD1. There are 16 residues in the CDR3. V gave up 2 bases and J gave up 0 bases; unmatched junction bases: 6. CDR1 SGDLS and CDR2 YYNGEE come from the germline V gene. The CDR3 is CASSVGTGLMNTEAFF. CDR3 nucleotide sequence: TGTGCCAGCAGCGTTGGGACAGGTCTTATGAACACTGAAGCTTTCTTT.

This clone was observed once. V gene TRBV18 combines with J gene TRBJ2-5; D is possibly TRBD2 (7 bases). The CDR3 extends over 14 amino acids. Trimming removed 4 bases at V and 1 base at J, with 10 bases between. Germline V gene data show CDR1 as KGHSH and CDR2 as LQKENI. The CDR3 region has the DNA TGTGCCAGCTCACGGGCGGGGGCCCAAGAGACCCAGTACTTC. Translated: CASSRAGAQETQYF.